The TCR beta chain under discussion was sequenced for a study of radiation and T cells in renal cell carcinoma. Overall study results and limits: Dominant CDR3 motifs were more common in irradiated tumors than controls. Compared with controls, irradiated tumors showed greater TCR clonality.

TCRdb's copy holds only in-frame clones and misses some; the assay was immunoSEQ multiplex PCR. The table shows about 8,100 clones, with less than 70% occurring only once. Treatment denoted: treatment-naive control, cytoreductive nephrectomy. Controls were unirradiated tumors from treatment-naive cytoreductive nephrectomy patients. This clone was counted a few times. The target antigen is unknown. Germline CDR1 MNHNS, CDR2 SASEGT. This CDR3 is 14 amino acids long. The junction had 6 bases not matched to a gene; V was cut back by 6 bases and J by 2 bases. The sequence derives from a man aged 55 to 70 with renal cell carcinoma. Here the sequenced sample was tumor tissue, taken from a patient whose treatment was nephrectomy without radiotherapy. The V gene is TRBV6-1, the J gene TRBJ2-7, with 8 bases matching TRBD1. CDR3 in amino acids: CASRTGQVTYEQYF. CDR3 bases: TGTGCCAGCAGGACGGGACAGGTCACCTACGAGCAGTACTTC.